What follows are 27 T cell receptor beta chains derived from one specimen sequenced in a study of identifying expanded T cells in peripheral blood. TCRdb's copy holds only in-frame clones and misses some; the assay was immunoSEQ multiplex PCR. Of about 85,000 clones listed, more than 75% are singletons. Material: blood. The receptor set was obtained from a person aged 18 to 69 in good health.

The rearrangement joins TRBV11-2 to TRBJ1-3; D not certain. Germline loops: CDR1 SGHAT, CDR2 FQNNGV. The V end was cut by 0 bases, the J end by 2 bases, with 8 bases between. The CDR3 spans 15 residues. The CDR3 DNA reads as TGTGCCAGCAGCTTAGAAATAGGCGCTGGAAACACCATATATTTT. As protein: CASSLEIGAGNTIYF. Filled out from reference TRBV11-2 and TRBJ1-3, the complete variable domain reads EAGVAQSPRYKIIEKRQSVAFWCNPISGHATLYWYQQILGQGPKLLIQFQNNGVVDDSQLPKDRFSAERLKGVDSTLKIQPAKLEDSAVYLCASSLEIGAGNTIYFGEGSWLTVV.

The V call is TRBV7-2, the J call TRBJ2-7; 8 positions agree with TRBD1. Germline V gene data show CDR1 as SGHTA and CDR2 as FQGNSA. Trimming at V came to 1 base and at J to 2 bases, leaving 4 bases not matched to a gene. The CDR3 consists of 15 residues. In DNA form, the CDR3 reads TGTGCCAGCAGCTTAGACAGGGGGGCGACCTACGAGCAGTACTTC. This translates into CASSLDRGATYEQYF.

The chain recombines TRBV1 with TRBJ2-3; the table calls TRBD2, which could not be checked here. TRBV1 corresponds to a pseudogene. This CDR3 region has 17 residues. The CDR3 reads CTSSHRGLAGATDTQYF. CDR3 DNA sequence: TGCACCAGCAGCCATAGGGGACTAGCGGGGGCCACAGATACGCAGTATTTT.

This clone has only one observation. The rearrangement uses TRBV4-3 and TRBJ1-5; no clear D gene. In germline, CDR1 is LGHNA, CDR2 YSLEER. This CDR3 contains 13 residues. The V and J ends lost 0 bases and 4 bases respectively, with 4 bases between them. The CDR3 protein is CASSQDRNQPQHF. Here the CDR3 DNA reads TGCGCCAGCAGCCAAGACAGAAATCAGCCCCAGCATTTT.

The rearrangement uses TRBV6-6 and TRBJ1-4; unclear D gene. The CDR3 loop spans 14 amino acids. CDR1 is MNHNY, CDR2 SVGAGI, per germline (reference sequence). V lost 2 bases and J 8 bases, leaving 12 bases between the germline ends. The CDR3 spells CASSYARATEKLFF. The CDR3 DNA reads as TGTGCCAGCAGTTACGCCCGGGCCACGGAAAAACTGTTTTTT.

The CDR3 loop is CASSFERGHFYEQYF. CDR3 DNA sequence: TGTGCCAGCAGCTTCGAGCGGGGCCATTTTTACGAGCAGTACTTC. The rearrangement links TRBV5-4 to TRBJ2-7; TRBD2 matches at 7 bases. The CDR3 loop spans 15 amino acids. Germline V gene lookup returns CDR1 SGHNT and CDR2 YYREEE (reference sequence). The J segment lost 4 bases and the V segment lost 2 bases, leaving 9 bases of the junction unmatched.

The J gene is TRBJ1-2, the V gene TRBV19; D perhaps matches TRBD1 (5 bases). The CDR3 runs to 21 residues. Deletions cut 9 bases from V and 1 base from J, with 36 bases between. Germline CDR1 reads LNHDA; CDR2 reads SQIVND (reference sequence). The CDR3 DNA reads TGTGCCAGGAAATCACGGGGGAGCGTTAGACTGCCACGCGTACTTAACTATGGCTACACCTTC. Its protein is CARKSRGSVRLPRVLNYGYTF.

This sequence joins TRBV18 and TRBJ2-2; no firm D call. Between the trimmed V and J ends, which lost 5 bases and 7 bases, there was a span of 17 bases. The germline V gene encodes CDR1 KGHSH and CDR2 LQKENI. This CDR3 spans 15 amino acids. CDR3 nucleotides: TGTGCCAGCTCATCCGACGCGTGGACGGGCGGGGAGCTGTTTTTT. Its translation: CASSSDAWTGGELFF.

The chain carries TRBV5-1 and TRBJ1-1; no firm D call. The germline gives CDR1 SGHRS, CDR2 YFSETQ. V was pared by 0 bases and J by 0 bases, with 15 bases between. This CDR3 has 17 amino acids. In DNA, the CDR3 is TGCGCCAGCAGCTTGGCGGTTCGGGGAAAGATGAACACTGAAGCTTTCTTT. Amino acids: CASSLAVRGKMNTEAFF.

The chain uses TRBV2 and TRBJ1-2, with D tentatively TRBD1 (6 bases). Germline loops: CDR1 SNHLY, CDR2 FYNNEI. Between the trimmed V and J ends, which lost 8 bases and 3 bases, there was a span of 13 bases. The CDR3 covers 13 residues. CDR3 sequence: CASSGAVDYGYTF. The CDR3 nucleotides read TGTGCCAGCTCGGGGGCGGTAGACTATGGCTACACCTTC.

The chain links TRBV5-4 to TRBJ2-2, with TRBD1 matching over 7 bases. The CDR3 runs 16 residues. V was clipped by 1 base and J by 5 bases; unmatched bases: 8. Germline CDR1 reads SGHNT; CDR2 reads YYREEE (reference sequence). The CDR3 is CASSLFTGAGTGELFF. In DNA, the CDR3 is TGTGCCAGCAGCTTGTTTACAGGGGCTGGAACCGGGGAGCTGTTTTTT. Based on the CDR3 plus reference TRBV5-4 and TRBJ2-2, the full variable domain is ETGVTQSPTHLIKTRGQQVTLRCSSQSGHNTVSWYQQALGQGPQFIFQYYREEENGRGNFPPRFSGLQFPNYSSELNVNALELDDSALYLCASSLFTGAGTGELFFGEGSRLTVL.

The V and J genes are TRBV19 and TRBJ1-4; TRBD1 is a possible D gene (6 bases). Germline V gene lookup returns CDR1 LNHDA and CDR2 SQIVND (reference sequence). The V end was cut by 6 bases, the J end by 2 bases, with 16 bases between. The CDR3 extends over 16 amino acids. This CDR3 reads CASSTHRVSTNEKLFF. The CDR3 region has the DNA TGTGCCAGTAGCACCCACAGGGTCTCTACTAATGAAAAACTGTTTTTT.

This chain uses TRBV5-6 with TRBJ1-1; possible D gene TRBD1, 6 bases. This CDR3 comprises 15 residues. Germline CDR1 reads SGHDT; CDR2 reads YYEEEE. The V gene lost 3 bases and the J gene lost 4 bases, with 16 bases spanning the gap. In DNA, the CDR3 is TGTGCCAGCAGCTGGGGGCCGGTCCCGGGCACTGAAGCTTTCTTT. It specifies CASSWGPVPGTEAFF.

The chain carries TRBV4-3 and TRBJ1-1; D ambiguous. The CDR3 has 16 residues. Trimming pared 4 bases from V and 3 bases from J, leaving 18 bases between. CDR1 and CDR2 (germline): LGHNA, YSLEER. The CDR3 region has the DNA TGCGCCAGCAGCCGTGGGGATGGGAGGGCCTACACTGAAGCTTTCTTT. It translates to CASSRGDGRAYTEAFF.

The chain uses TRBV27 and TRBJ2-7; the D call may be TRBD1 or TRBD2 (6 bases each). Germline CDR1 reads MNHEY; CDR2 reads SMNVEV (reference sequence). This CDR3 is 14 amino acids long. Trimming shortened V by 6 bases and J by 7 bases, and 19 bases separated the two germline ends. CDR3 bases: TGTGCCAGCAGCCCTAGCTTCGGAGGGGGTGAGCAGTACTTC. It specifies CASSPSFGGGEQYF.

The chain couples TRBV20-1 to TRBJ2-3; D is unresolved. This CDR3 region has 11 residues. Germline V gene data show CDR1 as DFQATT and CDR2 as SNEGSKA (reference sequence). V dropped 4 bases and J dropped 2 bases, with 4 bases sitting between them. The DNA for the CDR3 is TGCAGTGCTACCGTCACAGATACGCAGTATTTT. Translated: CSATVTDTQYF.

The chain uses TRBV7-9 and TRBJ1-2; D gene uncertain. The CDR3 loop spans 14 amino acids. V lost 1 base, J lost 5 bases, and 11 bases lay in between. In germline, CDR1 is SEHNR, CDR2 FQNEAQ (reference sequence). The DNA of the CDR3 is TGTGCCAGCAGCTTAGTTGGCAGATCTTATGGCTACACCTTC. This encodes CASSLVGRSYGYTF.

The chain carries TRBV15 and TRBJ2-7, with TRBD1 matching over 9 bases. With 4 bases clipped from V and 6 bases from J, the junction kept 10 bases outside the gene matches. The CDR3 runs to 15 residues. Germline assignment: CDR1 LNHNV and CDR2 YYDKDF (reference sequence). CDR3 region: CATSKTGTGLLEQYF. CDR3 sequence (DNA): TGTGCCACCAGCAAGACCGGGACAGGGCTCCTCGAGCAGTACTTC. Together with reference TRBV15 and TRBJ2-7, the CDR3 gives the full variable domain: DAMVIQNPRYQVTQFGKPVTLSCSQTLNHNVMYWYQQKSSQAPKLLFHYYDKDFNNEADTPDNFQSRRPNTSFCFLDIRSPGLGDTAMYLCATSKTGTGLLEQYFGPGTRLTVT.

The chain uses TRBV2 and TRBJ1-2; D gene unclear. The CDR3 runs to 14 residues. Germline V lookup: CDR1 SNHLY, CDR2 FYNNEI. Trimming removed 6 bases from V and 3 bases from J, with 14 bases in between. This chain's CDR3 is CASRPSLGYYGYTF. In DNA form, the CDR3 reads TGTGCCAGCAGACCAAGTCTTGGGTACTATGGCTACACCTTC.

This clone occurred a few times. The chain joins TRBV9 to TRBJ1-2, with TRBD1 matching over 9 bases. Germline lookup yields CDR1 SGDLS and CDR2 YYNGEE. CDR3 size: 15 residues. The trim removed 3 bases at V and 2 bases at J, leaving 5 bases unmatched. The CDR3: CASSAVGTGNYGYTF. The CDR3 nucleotides read TGTGCCAGCAGCGCCGTGGGGACAGGGAACTATGGCTACACCTTC.

The chain has TRBV7-8 and TRBJ2-2; D may be TRBD2 (5 bases). The CDR3 runs to 15 residues. Germline lookup yields CDR1 SGHVS and CDR2 FQNEAQ. Trimming removed 1 base from V and 4 bases from J, with 10 bases in between. CDR3 DNA sequence: TGTGCCAGCAGCTTAGTGGTTGCGGGCACCGGGGAGCTGTTTTTT. It yields the protein CASSLVVAGTGELFF.

The chain joins TRBV19 to TRBJ1-1; D gene unclear. The V end lost 6 bases, the J end lost 5 bases, and 16 bases lay between the germline ends. The length of the CDR3 is 14 residues. CDR1 and CDR2 from the germline V gene are LNHDA and SQIVND (reference sequence). In DNA form, the CDR3 reads TGTGCCAGTAGATCCGGTTCTTTTGGGACTGAAGCTTTCTTT. It specifies CASRSGSFGTEAFF.

Note on this clone: The junction differs from germline at one of its ends, possibly a read error. The chain employs TRBV28 and TRBJ2-7; 9 positions match TRBD1. The CDR3 is 14 residues long. Germline V lookup: CDR1 MDHEN, CDR2 SYDVKM. The DNA for the CDR3 is TGTGCCAGCAGTACACCCGGGACAGGGTCCTCCTTTAACTTC. Amino acid sequence: CASSTPGTGSSFNF. Together with reference TRBV28 and TRBJ2-7, the CDR3 gives the full variable domain: DVKVTQSSRYLVKRTGEKVFLECVQDMDHENMFWYRQDPGLGLRLIYFSYDVKMKEKGDIPEGYSVSREKKERFSLILESASTNQTSMYLCASSTPGTGSSFNFGPGTRLTVT.

This chain uses TRBV10-1 with TRBJ1-6; no clear D. CDR3 size: 12 residues. Per germline, CDR1 WNHNN and CDR2 SYGVQD (reference sequence). V gave up 3 bases and J gave up 6 bases, with 3 bases separating them. CDR3 in DNA: TGCGCCAGCAGTGACGGTAATTCACCCCTCCACTTT. This codes for CASSDGNSPLHF.

The V gene is TRBV7-8, the J gene TRBJ2-6; 7 bases agree with TRBD1. V was pared by 11 bases and J by 1 base, with 5 bases of the junction left unmatched. The CDR3 length is 14 residues. Looked up from germline, CDR1 is SGHVS and CDR2 is FQNEAQ. CDR3 in amino acids: CAFSGGSGANVLTF. DNA for the CDR3: TGTGCCTTCTCAGGGGGTTCTGGGGCCAACGTCCTGACTTTC.

This clone has just one count. V and J are TRBV6-5 and TRBJ2-3; D gene ambiguous. Trimming took off 6 bases at V and 5 bases at J, with 9 bases between the two ends. The CDR3 contains 12 residues. Germline V gene lookup returns CDR1 MNHEY and CDR2 SVGAGI. The CDR3 sequence: CASRMVGDTQYF. The DNA of the CDR3 is TGTGCCAGCAGGATGGTAGGAGATACGCAGTATTTT.

The chain has TRBV7-2 and TRBJ2-5; D not certain. V was trimmed by 5 bases and J by 4 bases, leaving 8 bases between them. CDR1 SGHTA and CDR2 FQGNSA come from the germline V gene. This CDR3 has 12 residues. As DNA, the CDR3 is TGTGCCAGCAGCGGCCCCGGAGAGACCCAGTACTTC. Protein: CASSGPGETQYF.